These 16 T cell receptor beta chains originate from one sample sequenced in a study of T cell repertoires in cytomegalovirus infection. Their target antigens are unknown. TCRdb independently ran MiXCR on the reads; one entry per CDR3 protein. The table has 650,000 to 850,000 distinct CDR3 sequences, almost 30% seen once. Source: cultured CD8+ T cells from PBMCs, taken from culture after CMV antigen stimulation. The source is a human donor in good health (CMV status not recorded). Some clones in this sample may be carry-over from other donors' samples.

The chain employs TRBV5-4 and TRBJ2-4; 8 bases map to TRBD2. Germline CDR1 reads SGHNT; CDR2 reads YYREEE (reference sequence). Losses at the gene ends were 0 bases for V and 0 bases for J; bases not matched to a gene: 11. The CDR3 has 19 residues. The CDR3 loop is CASSLVQRGKFIAKNIQYF. CDR3 nucleotides: TGTGCCAGCAGCTTGGTTCAGCGGGGGAAGTTCATAGCCAAAAACATTCAGTACTTC.

This clonotype was seen a handful of times. The rearrangement joins TRBV7-9 to TRBJ2-7; D is perhaps TRBD2 (6 bases). CDR3 length: 15 residues. The ends were cut back, 3 bases at V and 5 bases at J, with 17 bases in the middle. Germline loops: CDR1 SEHNR, CDR2 FQNEAQ (reference sequence). CDR3 nucleotide sequence: TGTGCCAGCAGCTTTCGAGCGGGCCCGGTGGACGAGCAGTACGTC. This gives the protein CASSFRAGPVDEQYV.

This chain joins TRBV27 and TRBJ1-5; D perhaps matches TRBD1 (5 bases). Trimming removed 5 bases at V and 0 bases at J, with 14 bases between. The CDR3 runs to 16 residues. CDR1 and CDR2 (germline): MNHEY, SMNVEV (reference sequence). CDR3 amino acids: CASSPGGGYSNQPQHF. In nucleotides, the CDR3 is TGTGCCAGCAGTCCCGGGGGGGGTTATAGCAATCAGCCCCAGCATTTT.

This clonotype was counted a few times. Sequence at one end of the junction differs from germline and may be a read error. The V gene is TRBV6-1, the J gene TRBJ2-3; maybe TRBD1 (8 bases). Germline V gene data show CDR1 as MNHNS and CDR2 as SASEGT. CDR3 length: 17 residues. CDR3 sequence: CASSQAGWTGFTDTQYF. CDR3 bases: TGTGCCAGCAGTCAAGCGGGATGGACAGGGTTCACAGATACGCAGTATTTT.

This clonotype was seen many times. The chain carries TRBV7-2 and TRBJ2-7; a possible D gene is TRBD2 (5 bases). The ends were cut back, 5 bases at V and 0 bases at J, with 11 bases in the middle. This CDR3 region has 14 residues. Germline V gene sequence: CDR1 SGHTA, CDR2 FQGNSA. The CDR3: CASSLQRGSYEQYF. CDR3 bases: TGTGCCAGCAGCCTACAACGGGGCTCCTACGAGCAGTACTTC.

The rearrangement joins TRBV19 to TRBJ1-1; D not resolved. Trimming took 3 bases from V and 0 from J, leaving 5 bases between them. The CDR3 spans 13 residues. Germline V gene sequence: CDR1 LNHDA, CDR2 SQIVND (reference sequence). The CDR3 coding sequence is TGTGCCAGTAGTATCCTACTGAACACTGAAGCTTTCTTT. This gives the protein CASSILLNTEAFF.

At least ten counts were recorded for this clonotype. This rearrangement joins TRBV7-8 to TRBJ1-5, with D perhaps matching TRBD1 (6 bases). V was cut by 5 bases and J by 4 bases, with 12 bases left in between. Germline V CDR1 and CDR2: SGHVS, FQNEAQ. This CDR3 has 14 residues. CDR3 nucleotides: TGTGCCAGCAGCCAGGACAGAAGAAATCAGCCCCAGCATTTT. Its protein product is CASSQDRRNQPQHF.

In its sample, this clonotype was seen many times. The genes are TRBV6-2 or TRBV6-3 and TRBJ2-7, with 15 bases lining up with TRBD2. Germline V gives CDR1 MNHEY, CDR2 SVGEGT. Trimming cost V 5 bases and J 6 bases; bases outside gene matches: 2. This CDR3 comprises 14 residues. The CDR3 spells CASSRTSGGAEQYF. CDR3 nucleotide sequence: TGTGCCAGCAGTCGGACTAGCGGGGGGGCCGAGCAGTACTTC.

In this sample, this clonotype turned up a few times. The chain is built from TRBV7-2 and TRBJ2-1, with TRBD2 matching 9 bases. Germline V gene data show CDR1 as SGHTA and CDR2 as FQGNSA. This CDR3 region has 16 residues. The ends lost 2 bases at V and 5 bases at J; junction bases unmatched: 7. The CDR3 is CASSLWLAGPNNEQFF. The CDR3 nucleotides read TGTGCCAGCAGCTTATGGCTAGCGGGACCTAACAATGAGCAGTTCTTC.

The V call is TRBV5-1, the J call TRBJ1-1, with unresolved D. The CDR3 length is 15 residues. Trimming shortened V by 3 bases and J by 5 bases, and 17 bases separated the two germline ends. CDR1 and CDR2 (germline): SGHRS, YFSETQ. Written as DNA, the CDR3 is TGCGCCAGCAGCTCGTGGACCCCCCTGGAAACTGAAGCTTTCTTT. It encodes CASSSWTPLETEAFF. Looking up the rest from reference TRBV5-1 and TRBJ1-1 gives the full variable domain: KAGVTQTPRYLIKTRGQQVTLSCSPISGHRSVSWYQQTPGQGLQFLFEYFSETQRNKGNFPGRFSGRQFSNSRSEMNVSTLELGDSALYLCASSSWTPLETEAFFGQGTRLTVV.

At least ten counts were recorded for this clonotype. The chain uses TRBV11-2 and TRBJ2-2, with 7 nucleotides matching TRBD1. The V gene's germline CDR1 is SGHAT and CDR2 FQNNGV. The CDR3 consists of 15 residues. Trimming at V came to 1 base and at J to 3 bases, leaving 2 bases not matched to a gene. This CDR3 is CASSLGDRDTGELFF. The CDR3 bases are TGTGCCAGCAGCTTAGGAGACAGGGACACCGGGGAGCTGTTTTTT.

The V call is TRBV20-1, the J call TRBJ2-1; 8 positions agree with TRBD2. J gave up 0 bases and V 3 bases, and 7 bases lay outside the gene matches. Germline CDR1 reads DFQATT; CDR2 reads SNEGSKA (reference sequence). The CDR3 is made up of 16 amino acids. In DNA form, the CDR3 reads TGCAGTGCTAGGAACCCAGCGGGGGTCTCCTACAATGAGCAGTTCTTC. It is translated as CSARNPAGVSYNEQFF.

This chain uses TRBV2 with TRBJ1-4; D gene ambiguous. The CDR3 spans 13 residues. V lost 6 bases and J 6 bases, leaving 11 bases between the germline ends. Germline V gene lookup returns CDR1 SNHLY and CDR2 FYNNEI. CDR3 nucleotides: TGTGCCAGCAGCAGCAGTGGTTATGAAAAACTGTTTTTT. It encodes CASSSSGYEKLFF.

In this sample, this clonotype turned up many times. The gene calls are TRBV7-8 and TRBJ2-7; D gene uncertain. This CDR3 contains 11 residues. The germline V gene has CDR1 SGHVS and CDR2 FQNEAQ. V was pared by 0 bases and J by 6 bases, with 3 bases between. CDR3 in amino acids: CASSLATEQYF. Here the CDR3 DNA reads TGTGCCAGCAGCTTAGCGACCGAGCAGTACTTC.

This clonotype was detected only a few times. The chain links TRBV15 to TRBJ2-7; 7 bases are shared with TRBD2. From germline, CDR1 is LNHNV and CDR2 YYDKDF (reference sequence). CDR3 length equals 16 residues. Trimming removed 4 bases from V and 4 bases from J; junction bases left unmatched: 13. CDR3 loop: CATSTPSPRGRYEQYF. The CDR3 DNA reads as TGTGCCACCAGCACCCCTAGCCCGCGGGGGAGGTACGAGCAGTACTTC.

The chain combines TRBV5-6 with TRBJ1-1; perhaps TRBD1 as D (6 bases). V shed 0 bases and J shed 8 bases, with 11 bases lying between them. Per the germline V gene, CDR1 is SGHDT and CDR2 is YYEEEE. The CDR3 is 13 residues long. The CDR3 is CASSLGRGREAFF. The CDR3 coding sequence is TGTGCCAGCAGCTTGGGACGGGGGCGAGAAGCTTTCTTT.